This is a list of T cell receptor beta chains from one sample in a study of identical twins. TCRdb re-analysed the 5' RACE reads in MiXCR, keeping a single row per CDR3 protein. The data hold around 370,000 distinct CDR3 sequences, with about 10% observed a single time. The sequenced material came from naive T cells sorted from blood. Every receptor here comes from a woman between 50 and 59 years old in good health. The CDR3 runs from the conserved cysteine through the conserved F or W. D genes are given only for firm matches. Size is stated for part of the rows, as once, few or many counts, or as a class when the clone is expanded.

V gene	clone size	J gene	D gene	CDR3 DNA	CDR3 protein
TRBV20-1	many	TRBJ2-1	NA	TGCAGTGCTAGAGGTAGAGGGTGGTACAATGAGCAGTTCTTC	CSARGRGWYNEQFF
TRBV5-1	NA	TRBJ2-3	NA	TGCGCCAGCAGCTTGGGTCGGGGGCCAAGCACAGATACGCAGTATTTT	CASSLGRGPSTDTQYF
TRBV5-1	many	TRBJ2-1	TRBD2	TGCGCCAGCAGCTTGGGCGGGACTAGTTATGAGCAGTTCTTC	CASSLGGTSYEQFF
TRBV29-1	many	TRBJ1-2	NA	TGCAGCGGGGGGGCAGGGCACGGCTACACCTTC	CSGGAGHGYTF
TRBV24-1	many	TRBJ2-2	NA	TGTGCCACCAGTGACAGGACCCTCTCGAACACCGGGGAGCTGTTTTTT	CATSDRTLSNTGELFF
TRBV20-1	many	TRBJ2-1	NA	TGCAGTGCTCCCCTAGCGCGAGGTTACAATGAGCAGTTCTTC	CSAPLARGYNEQFF
TRBV5-1	few	TRBJ2-2	TRBD1	TGCGCCAGCAGCTTGGAAGGGACAGGGCGGCTCGGGGAGCTGTTTTTT	CASSLEGTGRLGELFF
TRBV20-1	many	TRBJ2-1	NA	TGCAGTGCTTCCGGGACCGCAGTACCCTACAATGAGCAGTTCTTC	CSASGTAVPYNEQFF
TRBV15	few	TRBJ2-5	NA	TGTGCCACCAGCAGAGACTCCTCGCAAGAGACCCAGTACTTC	CATSRDSSQETQYF
TRBV5-5	many	TRBJ2-1	NA	TGTGCCAGCAGTCTAAGAACAGGGTATAACTTCAATGAGCAGTTCTTC	CASSLRTGYNFNEQFF
TRBV2	few	TRBJ2-7	NA	TGTGCCAGCAGCGCCCCCTACGAGCAGTACTTC	CASSAPYEQYF
TRBV11-2	NA	TRBJ2-1	NA	TGTGCCAGCAGCCAAACTCCCAATGAGCAGTTCTTC	CASSQTPNEQFF
TRBV12-5	many	TRBJ2-3	NA	TGTGCTAGTGGTCCTCCCACAGATACGCAGTATTTT	CASGPPTDTQYF
TRBV27	many	TRBJ2-1	NA	TGTGCCAGTCAGGCTACCCCTTACAATGAGCAGTTCTTC	CASQATPYNEQFF
TRBV11-3	many	TRBJ2-7	TRBD2	TGTGCCAGCAGCTTGTCTGCGGGAGGGTGGTACGAGCAGTACTTC	CASSLSAGGWYEQYF
TRBV20-1	many	TRBJ2-1	TRBD2	TGCAGTGCTACTAGGACTAGCGGTCTAAGGCAGTTCTTC	CSATRTSGLRQFF
TRBV10-2	NA	TRBJ1-2	TRBD1	TGCGCCAGCAGCTTGAAGGGGACAGGGGATGGCTACACCTTC	CASSLKGTGDGYTF
TRBV24-1	NA	TRBJ2-1	NA	TGTGCCACCAGTGATTCTGGAGGGGCCGACCTGAACAGGGGTGGGAATGAGCAGTTCTTC	CATSDSGGADLNRGGNEQFF
TRBV29-1	many	TRBJ1-2	NA	TGCAGCGGGGGGGGGGCAGACTATGGCTACACCTTC	CSGGGADYGYTF
TRBV5-1	many	TRBJ2-1	TRBD2	TGCGCCAGCAGCCCAACCCTGAGCGGGACCGGGTACAATGAGCAGTTCTTC	CASSPTLSGTGYNEQFF
TRBV5-1	NA	TRBJ2-7	NA	TGCGCCAGCAGCTTTGCAGGGATTGACGAGCAGTACTTC	CASSFAGIDEQYF
TRBV24-1	NA	TRBJ2-3	TRBD2	TGTGCCACCAGTGATTTGAGGCGGGAGGGCACAGATACGCAGTATTTT	CATSDLRREGTDTQYF
TRBV7-6	NA	TRBJ2-3	TRBD2	TGTGCCAGCAGCCCACTAGCGGGAGGGCGATCGGATACGCAGTATTTT	CASSPLAGGRSDTQYF
TRBV24-1	few	TRBJ2-2	NA	TGTGCCACCAGTGATCCAGCATTAGGCGGGGAGCTGTTTTTT	CATSDPALGGELFF
TRBV20-1	many	TRBJ2-3	NA	TGCAGTGCTAGAGAATTCACAGATACGCAGTATTTT	CSAREFTDTQYF
TRBV28	many	TRBJ2-3	NA	TGTGCCAGCGGTAGAGATACGCAGTATTTT	CASGRDTQYF
TRBV28	many	TRBJ2-7	NA	TGTGCCAGCAGCTACCCCCGCGACCACGAGCAGTACTTC	CASSYPRDHEQYF
TRBV27	NA	TRBJ1-3	NA	TGTGCCAGCAGTTTACTAGGGTACGGAAACACCATATATTTT	CASSLLGYGNTIYF
TRBV6-2/TRBV6-3	few	TRBJ2-2	TRBD2	TGTGCCAGCAAGGGCGGGAGTTCCACCGGGGAGCTGTTTTTT	CASKGGSSTGELFF
TRBV4-1	few	TRBJ1-2	NA	TGCGCCAGCAGCCTCCCCGGGGAAAGGAACTATGGCTACACCTTC	CASSLPGERNYGYTF
TRBV5-1	few	TRBJ2-3	NA	TGCGCCAGCAGGAGAGCGGACCTTAGCACAGATACGCAGTATTTT	CASRRADLSTDTQYF
TRBV21-1	NA	TRBJ2-5	NA	TGTGCCAGCAACTTGGACAGACAAGAGACCCAGTACTTC	CASNLDRQETQYF
TRBV7-2	few	TRBJ2-7	NA	TGTGCCAGCAGCTTTTGGGGCAAGGGACTCTCCTACGAGCAGTACTTC	CASSFWGKGLSYEQYF
TRBV20-1	few	TRBJ2-7	TRBD1	TGCAGTGCTACGGGGGACAGGGGATACGAGCAGTACTTC	CSATGDRGYEQYF
TRBV4-1	few	TRBJ2-3	TRBD2	TGCGCCAGCAGCCAAGTAGCGGGAGTCCCAGATACGCAGTATTTT	CASSQVAGVPDTQYF
TRBV4-2	many	TRBJ2-5	TRBD1	TGTGCCAGCAGCCCCGGGACAGGTCAAGAGACCCAGTACTTC	CASSPGTGQETQYF
TRBV15	NA	TRBJ1-2	NA	TGTGCCACCAGCAGGGTAGGAACGGGCTATGGCTACACCTTC	CATSRVGTGYGYTF
TRBV5-4	NA	TRBJ2-5	TRBD1	TGTGCCAGCAGCACAGGACAGGGCTCCCAAGAGACCCAGTACTTC	CASSTGQGSQETQYF
TRBV24-1	many	TRBJ2-5	NA	TGTGCCACCAGTGATACGACGCGGTTGGAGACCCAGTACTTC	CATSDTTRLETQYF
TRBV5-6	NA	TRBJ2-5	TRBD1	TGTGCCAGCAGCTCCCCAGGGGGTACCGAGACCCAGTACTTC	CASSSPGGTETQYF
TRBV10-3	few	TRBJ2-6	NA	TGTGCCACGCGAAGGGGCAGGACCGGCTCTGGGGCCAACGTCCTGACTTTC	CATRRGRTGSGANVLTF
TRBV5-1	NA	TRBJ2-3	TRBD2	TGCGCCAGCAGCTGGATGGGAGGTAGCGGGCCCCGCACAGATACGCAGTATTTT	CASSWMGGSGPRTDTQYF
TRBV12-3/TRBV12-4	many	TRBJ2-2	NA	TGTGCCAGCAGCAAGGACAGAGCGAACACCGGGGAGCTGTTTTTT	CASSKDRANTGELFF
TRBV7-9	NA	TRBJ2-7	NA	TGTGCCAGCAGCTTTTTGGACAGCTACGAGCAGTACTTC	CASSFLDSYEQYF
TRBV2	NA	TRBJ2-1	NA	TGTGCCAGCAGTGAAGCCAGGGTAGATAAGTTCTTC	CASSEARVDKFF
TRBV5-1	many	TRBJ1-1	TRBD1	TGCGCCAGCACCGACAGGGTAAACACTGAAGCTTTCTTT	CASTDRVNTEAFF